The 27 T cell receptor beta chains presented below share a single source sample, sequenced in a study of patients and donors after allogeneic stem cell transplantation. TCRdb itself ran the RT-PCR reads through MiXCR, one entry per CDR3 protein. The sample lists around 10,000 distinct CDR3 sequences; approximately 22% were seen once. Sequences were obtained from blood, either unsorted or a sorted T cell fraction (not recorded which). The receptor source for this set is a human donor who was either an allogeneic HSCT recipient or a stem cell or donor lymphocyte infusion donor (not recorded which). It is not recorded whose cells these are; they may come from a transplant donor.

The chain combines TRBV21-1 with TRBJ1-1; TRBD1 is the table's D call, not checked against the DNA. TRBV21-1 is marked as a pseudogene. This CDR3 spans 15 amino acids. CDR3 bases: TGTGCCACTAGAATACAGGATAACATGAACACTGAAGCTTTCTTT. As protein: CATRIQDNMNTEAFF.

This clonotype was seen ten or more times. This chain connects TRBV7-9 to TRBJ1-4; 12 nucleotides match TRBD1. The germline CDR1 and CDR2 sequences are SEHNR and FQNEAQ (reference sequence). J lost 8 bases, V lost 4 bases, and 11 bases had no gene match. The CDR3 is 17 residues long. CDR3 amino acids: CASSSGQGASFSEKLFF. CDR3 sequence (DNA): TGTGCCAGCAGCTCGGGACAGGGGGCCTCCTTTAGCGAAAAACTGTTTTTT.

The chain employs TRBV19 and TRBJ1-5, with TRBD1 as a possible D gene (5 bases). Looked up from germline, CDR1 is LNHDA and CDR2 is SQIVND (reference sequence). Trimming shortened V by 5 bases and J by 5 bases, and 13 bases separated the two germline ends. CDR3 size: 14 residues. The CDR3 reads CASSGLGGDQPQHF. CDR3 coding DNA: TGTGCCAGTAGTGGACTCGGGGGGGATCAGCCCCAGCATTTT.

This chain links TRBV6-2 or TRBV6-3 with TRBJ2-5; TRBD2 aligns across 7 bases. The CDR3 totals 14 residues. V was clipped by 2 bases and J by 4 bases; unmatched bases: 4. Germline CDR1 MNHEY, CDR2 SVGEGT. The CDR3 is CASSYGAGLETQYF. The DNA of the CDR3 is TGTGCCAGCAGTTACGGAGCGGGGCTAGAGACCCAGTACTTC.

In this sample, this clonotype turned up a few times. The CDR3 DNA sequence: TGTGCCAGATTCACCCAGCGGGGAACCTACAATGAGCAGTTCTTC. Its protein is CARFTQRGTYNEQFF. This chain uses TRBV12-3 or TRBV12-4 with TRBJ2-1; TRBD2 agrees at 7 bases. The CDR3 is 15 amino acids. Trimming at V came to 9 bases and at J to 2 bases, leaving 10 bases not matched to a gene.

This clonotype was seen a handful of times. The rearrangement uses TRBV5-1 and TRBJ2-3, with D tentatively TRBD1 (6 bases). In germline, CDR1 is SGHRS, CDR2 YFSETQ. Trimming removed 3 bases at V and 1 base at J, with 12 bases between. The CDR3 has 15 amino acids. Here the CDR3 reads CASSSQGSGTDTQYF. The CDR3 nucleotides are TGCGCCAGCAGCTCCCAGGGGTCGGGCACAGATACGCAGTATTTT.

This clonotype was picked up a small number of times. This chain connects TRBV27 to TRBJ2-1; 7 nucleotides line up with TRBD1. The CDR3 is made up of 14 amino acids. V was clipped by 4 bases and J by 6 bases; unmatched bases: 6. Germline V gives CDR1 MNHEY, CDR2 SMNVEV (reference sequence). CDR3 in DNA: TGTGCCAGCAGTTACAAGGCAGGGGGCAATGAGCAGTTCTTC. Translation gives CASSYKAGGNEQFF.

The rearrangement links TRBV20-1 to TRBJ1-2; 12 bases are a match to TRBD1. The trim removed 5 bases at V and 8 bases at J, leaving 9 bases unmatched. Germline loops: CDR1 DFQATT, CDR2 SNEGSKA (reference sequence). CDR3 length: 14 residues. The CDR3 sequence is CSAFSRDRGRGYTF. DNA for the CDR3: TGCAGTGCTTTTTCTAGGGACAGGGGGCGAGGCTACACCTTC.

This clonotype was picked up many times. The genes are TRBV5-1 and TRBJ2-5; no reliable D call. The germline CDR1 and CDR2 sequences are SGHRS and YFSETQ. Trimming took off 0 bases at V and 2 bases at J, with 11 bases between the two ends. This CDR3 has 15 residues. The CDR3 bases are TGCGCCAGCAGCTTGGATCCGGCACGGCAAGAGACCCAGTACTTC. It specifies CASSLDPARQETQYF.

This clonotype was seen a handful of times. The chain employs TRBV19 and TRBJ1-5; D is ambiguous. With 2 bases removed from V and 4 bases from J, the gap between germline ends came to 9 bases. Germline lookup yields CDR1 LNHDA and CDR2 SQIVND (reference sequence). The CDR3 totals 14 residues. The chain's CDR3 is CASSIYTENQPQHF. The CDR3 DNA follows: TGTGCCAGTAGTATATATACGGAAAATCAGCCCCAGCATTTT. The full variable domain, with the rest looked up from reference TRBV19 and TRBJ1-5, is DGGITQSPKYLFRKEGQNVTLSCEQNLNHDAMYWYRQDPGQGLRLIYYSQIVNDFQKGDIAEGYSVSREKKESFPLTVTSAQKNPTAFYLCASSIYTENQPQHFGDGTRLSIL.

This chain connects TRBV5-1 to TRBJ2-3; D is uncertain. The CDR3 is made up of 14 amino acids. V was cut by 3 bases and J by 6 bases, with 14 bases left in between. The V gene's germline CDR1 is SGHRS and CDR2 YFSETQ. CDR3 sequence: CASSSTDPRDTQYF. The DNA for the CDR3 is TGCGCCAGCAGCTCAACGGACCCCAGGGATACGCAGTATTTT.

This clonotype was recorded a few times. CDR3 in amino acids: CASSPDPSGGYTDTQYF. DNA for the CDR3: TGTGCCAGCAGTCCCGACCCCAGCGGGGGATACACAGATACGCAGTATTTT. The chain recombines TRBV6-5 with TRBJ2-3; TRBD2 agrees at 8 bases. V shed 5 bases, J shed 2 bases, and the junction held 12 bases outside the gene matches. CDR1 is MNHEY, CDR2 SVGAGI, per germline. The CDR3 runs 17 residues.

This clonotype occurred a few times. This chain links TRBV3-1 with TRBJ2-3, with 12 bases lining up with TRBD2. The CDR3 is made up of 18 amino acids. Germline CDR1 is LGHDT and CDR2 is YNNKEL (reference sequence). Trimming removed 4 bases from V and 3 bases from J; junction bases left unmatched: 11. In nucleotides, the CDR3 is TGTGCCAGCAGCCTTCTAGCGGGGGGGCGTACATCAACAGATACGCAGTATTTT. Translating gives CASSLLAGGRTSTDTQYF.

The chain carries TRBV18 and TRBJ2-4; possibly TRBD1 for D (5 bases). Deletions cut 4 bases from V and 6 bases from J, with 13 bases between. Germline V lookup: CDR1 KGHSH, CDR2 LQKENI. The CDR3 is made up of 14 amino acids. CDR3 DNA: TGTGCCAGCTCACAAACTGACAGTTTAAACATTCAGTACTTC. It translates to CASSQTDSLNIQYF.

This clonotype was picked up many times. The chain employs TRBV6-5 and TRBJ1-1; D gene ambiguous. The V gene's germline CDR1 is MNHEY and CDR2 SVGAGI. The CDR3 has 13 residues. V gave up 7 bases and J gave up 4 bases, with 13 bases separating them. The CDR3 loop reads CASKIGSSTEAFF. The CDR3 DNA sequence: TGTGCCAGCAAAATCGGGTCGTCCACTGAAGCTTTCTTT.

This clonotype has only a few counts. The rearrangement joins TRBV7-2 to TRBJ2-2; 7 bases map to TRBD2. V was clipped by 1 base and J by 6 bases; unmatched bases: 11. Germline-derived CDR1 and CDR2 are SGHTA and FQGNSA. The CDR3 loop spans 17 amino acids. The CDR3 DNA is TGTGCCAGCAGCTTAGAGGTCCGGGCTAGCGGATCCGGGGAGCTGTTTTTT. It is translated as CASSLEVRASGSGELFF.

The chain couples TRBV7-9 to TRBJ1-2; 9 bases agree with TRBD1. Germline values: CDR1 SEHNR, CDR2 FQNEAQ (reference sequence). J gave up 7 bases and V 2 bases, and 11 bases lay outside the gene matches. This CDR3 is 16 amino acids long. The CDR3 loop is CASSLNLRDRAPGYTF. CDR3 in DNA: TGTGCCAGCAGCTTAAATCTTCGGGACAGGGCGCCTGGCTACACCTTC.

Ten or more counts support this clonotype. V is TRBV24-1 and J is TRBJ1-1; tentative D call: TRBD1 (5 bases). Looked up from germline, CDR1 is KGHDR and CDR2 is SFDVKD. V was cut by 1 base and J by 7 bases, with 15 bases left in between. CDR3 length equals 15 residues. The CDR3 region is CATSDFHPGGDEAFF. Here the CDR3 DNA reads TGTGCCACCAGTGATTTTCACCCGGGGGGGGATGAAGCTTTCTTT.

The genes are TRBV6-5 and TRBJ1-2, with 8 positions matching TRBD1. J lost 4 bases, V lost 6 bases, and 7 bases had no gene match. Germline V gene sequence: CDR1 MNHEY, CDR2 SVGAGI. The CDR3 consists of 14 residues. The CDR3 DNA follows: TGTGCCAGCAGCGAAGGACAGGGTGCCTATGGCTACACCTTC. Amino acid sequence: CASSEGQGAYGYTF.

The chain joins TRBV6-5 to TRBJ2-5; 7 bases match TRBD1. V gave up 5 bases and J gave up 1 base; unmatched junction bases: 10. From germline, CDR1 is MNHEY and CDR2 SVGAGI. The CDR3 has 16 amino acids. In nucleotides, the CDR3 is TGTGCCAGCAGTAACTGGAGGACAGGCCTCCAAGAGACCCAGTACTTC. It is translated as CASSNWRTGLQETQYF.

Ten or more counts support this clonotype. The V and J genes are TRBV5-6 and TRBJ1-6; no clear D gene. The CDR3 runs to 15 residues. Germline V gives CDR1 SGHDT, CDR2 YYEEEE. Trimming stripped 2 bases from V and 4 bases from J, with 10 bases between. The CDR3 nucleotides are TGTGCCAGCAGCTTAGGACGGACTTATAATTCACCCCTCCACTTT. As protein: CASSLGRTYNSPLHF.

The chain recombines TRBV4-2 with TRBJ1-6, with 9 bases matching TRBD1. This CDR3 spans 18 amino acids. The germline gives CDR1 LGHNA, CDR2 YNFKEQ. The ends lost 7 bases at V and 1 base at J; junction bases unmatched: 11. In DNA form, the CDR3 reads TGTGCCAGCACCCAGAATTTACAGGGGGCTTCCTATAATTCACCCCTCCACTTT. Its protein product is CASTQNLQGASYNSPLHF.

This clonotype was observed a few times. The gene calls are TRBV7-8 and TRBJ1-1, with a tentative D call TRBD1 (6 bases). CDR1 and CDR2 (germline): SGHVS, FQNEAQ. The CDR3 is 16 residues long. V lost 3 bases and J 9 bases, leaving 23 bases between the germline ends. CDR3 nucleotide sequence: TGTGCCAGCAGCTTTGCAGGTCCTGAGACAGGCGATAAAGCTTTCTTT. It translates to CASSFAGPETGDKAFF.

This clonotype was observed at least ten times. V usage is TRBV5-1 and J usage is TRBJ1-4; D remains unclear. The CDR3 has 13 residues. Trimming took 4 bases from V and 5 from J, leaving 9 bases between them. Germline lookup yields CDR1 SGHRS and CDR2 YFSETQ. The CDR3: CASSEGGNEKLFF. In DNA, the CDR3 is TGCGCCAGCAGCGAGGGCGGGAATGAAAAACTGTTTTTT.

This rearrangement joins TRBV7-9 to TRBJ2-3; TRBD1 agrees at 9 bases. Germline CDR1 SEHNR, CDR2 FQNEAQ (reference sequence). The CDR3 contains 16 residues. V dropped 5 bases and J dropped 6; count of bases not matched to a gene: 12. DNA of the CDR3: TGTGCCAGCAGCCCCTACAGGGGGCCTTCCTGGGATACGCAGTATTTT. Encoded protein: CASSPYRGPSWDTQYF.

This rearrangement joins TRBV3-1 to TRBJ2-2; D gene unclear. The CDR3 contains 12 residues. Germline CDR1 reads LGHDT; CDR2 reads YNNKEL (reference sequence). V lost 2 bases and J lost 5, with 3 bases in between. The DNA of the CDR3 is TGTGCCAGCAGCCAAAGGACCGGGGAGCTGTTTTTT. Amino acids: CASSQRTGELFF.

CDR3 residues: CSALLFDRGGHNEQFF. DNA for the CDR3: TGCAGTGCCCTATTATTCGACAGGGGAGGCCACAATGAGCAGTTCTTC. This chain uses TRBV20-1 with TRBJ2-1; TRBD1 aligns across 8 bases. V lost 6 bases and J lost 5; bases outside the gene matches: 15. In germline, CDR1 is DFQATT, CDR2 SNEGSKA (reference sequence). The CDR3 sequence is 16 residues long.